These T cell receptor beta chains were read from a single sample in a study of T cells in Graves' hyperthyroidism and ophthalmopathy. TCRdb re-analysed the multiplex PCR reads in MiXCR, keeping a single row per CDR3 protein. The data contain 400,000 to 450,000 distinct CDR3 sequences, under 15% of them seen just once; the ten biggest clones take up about 13%. Sequencing used blood. The receptors come from a man aged 18 to 30 with Graves' ophthalmopathy. Each CDR3 is given with its conserved first and last residue. The D gene is left open where the match is weak. Some rows mark clone size as missing; the rest say once, few, many or name a class of expanded clone.

D gene: .; clone size: many; J gene: TRBJ1-1; V gene: TRBV2; CDR3 DNA: TGTGCCAGCAGCCCAAAAGGATTCCTGAGAACTGAAGCTTTCTTT; CDR3 protein: CASSPKGFLRTEAFF
D gene: TRBD2; clone size: many; J gene: TRBJ2-1; V gene: TRBV11-2; CDR3 DNA: TGTGCCAGCAGCTCTAGCGGGGGGAGCTCCTACAATGAGCAGTTCTTC; CDR3 protein: CASSSSGGSSYNEQFF
D gene: TRBD2; clone size: many; J gene: TRBJ2-7; V gene: TRBV12-3/TRBV12-4; CDR3 DNA: TGTGCCAGCAGTTTGCGCGGGAGCGCAGAGCAGTACTTC; CDR3 protein: CASSLRGSAEQYF
D gene: .; clone size: many; J gene: TRBJ2-7; V gene: TRBV9; CDR3 DNA: TGTGCCAGCAGCCACCACGACGTAGGTGGAGACGCCGAGCAGTACTTC; CDR3 protein: CASSHHDVGGDAEQYF
D gene: TRBD2; clone size: many; J gene: TRBJ2-5; V gene: TRBV5-1; CDR3 DNA: TGCGCCAGCAGCCCCGGGACTACCCTGGGAGAGACCCAGTACTTC; CDR3 protein: CASSPGTTLGETQYF
D gene: .; clone size: few; J gene: TRBJ1-3; V gene: TRBV2; CDR3 DNA: TGTGCCAGCAGTGAATTGGGATCTGGAAACACCATATATTTT; CDR3 protein: CASSELGSGNTIYF
D gene: .; clone size: many; J gene: TRBJ2-1; V gene: TRBV30; CDR3 DNA: TGTGCCTGGAGTCGGACACTCAATGAGCAGTTCTTC; CDR3 protein: CAWSRTLNEQFF
D gene: .; clone size: many; J gene: TRBJ2-7; V gene: TRBV7-9; CDR3 DNA: TGTGCCAGCAGCTTGGCCGAGGACGCCTCCTACGAGCAGTACTTC; CDR3 protein: CASSLAEDASYEQYF
D gene: .; clone size: few; J gene: TRBJ2-3; V gene: TRBV19; CDR3 DNA: TGTGCCAGTATCCTCCCACGAGCATCTAGCACAGATACGCAGTATTTT; CDR3 protein: CASILPRASSTDTQYF
D gene: .; clone size: .; J gene: TRBJ2-3; V gene: TRBV7-9; CDR3 DNA: TGTGCCAGCAGCCCAACGGGTGGGGTAAGCACAGATACGCAGTATTTT; CDR3 protein: CASSPTGGVSTDTQYF
D gene: .; clone size: .; J gene: TRBJ2-2; V gene: TRBV6-1; CDR3 DNA: TGTGCCAGCAGTGAAGCGGGGGGGCAGTTTGCCGGGGAGCTGTTTTTT; CDR3 protein: CASSEAGGQFAGELFF
D gene: .; clone size: few; J gene: TRBJ1-1; V gene: TRBV27; CDR3 DNA: TGTGCCAGCAGTAAATACGACACTGAAGCTTTCTTT; CDR3 protein: CASSKYDTEAFF
D gene: TRBD2; clone size: many; J gene: TRBJ2-3; V gene: TRBV7-8; CDR3 DNA: TGTGCCAGCAGCTACGGAGCGGGAGCCACAGATACGCAGTATTTT; CDR3 protein: CASSYGAGATDTQYF
D gene: .; clone size: many; J gene: TRBJ2-1; V gene: TRBV10-2; CDR3 DNA: TGCGCCAGCGGACGGACCAACAATGAGCAGTTCTTC; CDR3 protein: CASGRTNNEQFF
D gene: TRBD1; clone size: .; J gene: TRBJ2-7; V gene: TRBV29-1; CDR3 DNA: TGCAGCTCCTCCCCCGGGACAGGGTACTACGAGCAGTACTTC; CDR3 protein: CSSSPGTGYYEQYF
D gene: TRBD1; clone size: .; J gene: TRBJ2-3; V gene: TRBV10-3; CDR3 DNA: TGTGCCACCGGGGGACAGGCTCGGGCAGATACGCAGTATTTT; CDR3 protein: CATGGQARADTQYF